A single sample is the source of the 27 T cell receptor beta chains below, sequenced in a study of cytomegalovirus exposure and HLA in healthy donors. Primers: 60 Vbeta forward and 13 Jbeta reverse. The method was immunoSEQ multiplex PCR; TCRdb's version includes in-frame clones alone and lacks a portion of them. The sample shows under 150,000 clones, roughly 80% of them seen only once. The sample consisted of PBMCs. All receptors derive from a woman aged 35 to 49 in good health and CMV-seronegative.

This chain links TRBV7-9 with TRBJ2-7; D remains unclear. Between the trimmed V and J ends, which lost 6 bases and 4 bases, there was a span of 13 bases. From germline, CDR1 is SEHNR and CDR2 FQNEAQ (reference sequence). This CDR3 contains 13 residues. CDR3 nucleotides: TGTGCCAGCAGTTCACAACGTTTGTACGAGCAGTACTTC. Translated, it gives CASSSQRLYEQYF. Using reference TRBV7-9 and TRBJ2-7 for the parts outside the CDR3, the full variable domain is DTGVSQNPRHKITKRGQNVTFRCDPISEHNRLYWYRQTLGQGPEFLTYFQNEAQLEKSRLLSDRFSAERPKGSFSTLEIQRTEQGDSAMYLCASSSQRLYEQYFGPGTRLTVT.

This chain connects TRBV27 to TRBJ2-7, with 9 bases matching TRBD1. The CDR3 totals 15 residues. Looked up from germline, CDR1 is MNHEY and CDR2 is SMNVEV (reference sequence). V was clipped by 0 bases and J by 1 base; unmatched bases: 1. The CDR3 region has the DNA TGTGCCAGCAGTTTATCCGGGACAGGGTCCTACGAGCAGTACTTC. Protein product: CASSLSGTGSYEQYF.

The chain recombines TRBV28 with TRBJ1-6; the D is unclear. V dropped 6 bases and J dropped 7 bases, with 13 bases sitting between them. The CDR3 has 14 residues. The germline V gene encodes CDR1 MDHEN and CDR2 SYDVKM. The CDR3 loop reads CASRAPAANSPLHF. CDR3 sequence (DNA): TGTGCCAGCAGGGCCCCGGCGGCCAATTCACCCCTCCACTTT.

J is TRBJ2-1 and V is TRBV4-3; 8 nucleotides align to TRBD2. The trim removed 0 bases at V and 4 bases at J, leaving 11 bases unmatched. Germline assignment: CDR1 LGHNA and CDR2 YSLEER. CDR3 length: 18 residues. The CDR3: CASSQDPVTGGLYNEQFF. CDR3 bases: TGCGCCAGCAGCCAAGATCCGGTAACGGGAGGGCTTTACAATGAGCAGTTCTTC.

The V and J genes are TRBV25-1 and TRBJ1-1; the match to TRBD1 covers 7 bases. V was clipped by 5 bases and J by 4 bases; unmatched bases: 10. Germline V CDR1 and CDR2: MGHDK, SYGVNS. The CDR3 loop spans 15 amino acids. The CDR3 sequence is CASSHSTGLGTEAFF. CDR3 sequence (DNA): TGTGCCAGCAGTCATTCGACAGGGTTGGGCACTGAAGCTTTCTTT.

The chain uses TRBV19 and TRBJ1-1, with unresolved D. The CDR3 has 13 residues. V was trimmed by 1 base and J by 3 bases, leaving 6 bases between them. Looked up from germline, CDR1 is LNHDA and CDR2 is SQIVND (reference sequence). The CDR3 sequence: CASSIGSYTEAFF. The CDR3 DNA is TGTGCCAGTAGTATAGGCAGTTACACTGAAGCTTTCTTT.

This chain links TRBV18 with TRBJ2-5; D gene uncertain. The V end was cut by 0 bases, the J end by 3 bases, with 8 bases between. The CDR3 sequence is 14 residues long. Germline lookup yields CDR1 KGHSH and CDR2 LQKENI. CDR3 residues: CASSPPGGEETQYF. The CDR3, as DNA: TGTGCCAGCTCACCACCTGGCGGAGAAGAGACCCAGTACTTC.

The V call is TRBV2, the J call TRBJ2-3; D call uncertain. Germline V gene data show CDR1 as SNHLY and CDR2 as FYNNEI. V dropped 2 bases and J dropped 9 bases, with 9 bases sitting between them. The CDR3 consists of 12 residues. CDR3 protein: CASSESGATQYF. The CDR3 DNA follows: TGTGCCAGCAGTGAATCCGGAGCCACGCAGTATTTT.

This chain joins TRBV9 and TRBJ1-6; D is undetermined. V dropped 5 bases and J dropped 8 bases, with 17 bases sitting between them. Germline CDR1 and CDR2: SGDLS and YYNGEE. The CDR3 contains 15 residues. The CDR3 DNA sequence: TGTGCCAGCAGTTCCAGCGCCGGGAGTGATTCACCCCTCCACTTT. Residues: CASSSSAGSDSPLHF.

This clone was counted only a few times. This rearrangement joins TRBV18 to TRBJ1-4; D perhaps matches TRBD1 (5 bases). The CDR3 runs to 15 residues. The germline V gene encodes CDR1 KGHSH and CDR2 LQKENI. The ends were cut back, 3 bases at V and 4 bases at J, with 12 bases in the middle. The CDR3 DNA reads TGTGCCAGCTCACCTACCGGGACTGTTAATGAAAAACTGTTTTTT. Encoded protein: CASSPTGTVNEKLFF.

V is TRBV28 and J is TRBJ2-5; 10 nucleotides agree with TRBD2. J lost 10 bases, V lost 5 bases, and 10 bases had no gene match. The CDR3 covers 14 residues. CDR1 is MDHEN and CDR2 is SYDVKM in the germline V gene. The CDR3 coding sequence is TGTGCCAGCAGTCAGGATCTAGCGGGAGCAATCCAGTACTTC. Its translation is CASSQDLAGAIQYF.

The J gene is TRBJ1-1, the V gene TRBV7-2, with D possibly matching TRBD1 (6 bases). This CDR3 is built from 15 residues. Trimming shortened V by 5 bases and J by 5 bases, and 18 bases separated the two germline ends. Looked up from germline, CDR1 is SGHTA and CDR2 is FQGNSA. The CDR3 here is CASSTQTGWETEAFF. The DNA for the CDR3 is TGTGCCAGCAGCACCCAAACAGGGTGGGAGACTGAAGCTTTCTTT.

Worth noting for this clone: Relative to the germline gene, one junction end is altered; a read error may explain this. The rearrangement joins TRBV13 to TRBJ1-5; 12 bases map to TRBD1. Germline assignment: CDR1 PRHDT and CDR2 FYEKMQ (reference sequence). This CDR3 is 15 amino acids long. In nucleotides, the CDR3 is TGTGCCAGCAGCCTAGGGACAGGGGGCTCTCAGCCCCAGCATTTT. Translated: CASSLGTGGSQPQHF.

The V and J genes are TRBV7-2 and TRBJ1-3, with D uncertain. V was cut by 5 bases and J by 3 bases, with 17 bases left in between. Germline V gives CDR1 SGHTA, CDR2 FQGNSA. This CDR3 spans 16 amino acids. This CDR3 reads CASSRSAAGSGNTIYF. CDR3 nucleotides: TGTGCCAGCAGCCGTAGCGCAGCGGGGAGTGGAAACACCATATATTTT.

The sample holds one count of this clone. This chain links TRBV7-2 with TRBJ1-3, with 7 bases aligning to TRBD1. This CDR3 is built from 14 residues. V lost 5 bases, J lost 4 bases, and 5 bases stayed unmatched. The germline V gene encodes CDR1 SGHTA and CDR2 FQGNSA. The CDR3 sequence: CASSVGQQGNTIYF. The DNA of the CDR3 is TGTGCCAGCAGCGTGGGACAGCAGGGAAACACCATATATTTT. The whole variable domain, filled in from reference TRBV7-2 and TRBJ1-3, reads GAGVSQSPSNKVTEKGKDVELRCDPISGHTALYWYRQSLGQGLEFLIYFQGNSAPDKSGLPSDRFSAERTGGSVSTLTIQRTQQEDSAVYLCASSVGQQGNTIYFGEGSWLTVV.

The rearrangement joins TRBV7-9 to TRBJ2-5; perhaps TRBD1 as D (6 bases). V was trimmed by 4 bases and J by 1 base, leaving 13 bases between them. Germline V lookup: CDR1 SEHNR, CDR2 FQNEAQ (reference sequence). The CDR3 spans 15 residues. The CDR3: CASSSPGTLQETQYF. Here the CDR3 DNA reads TGTGCCAGCAGCTCGCCCGGGACACTCCAAGAGACCCAGTACTTC.

The rearrangement links TRBV2 to TRBJ1-2, with 7 bases identical to TRBD1. Trimming cost V 6 bases and J 0 bases; bases outside gene matches: 4. The germline gives CDR1 SNHLY, CDR2 FYNNEI. CDR3 size: 14 residues. The CDR3 nucleotides read TGTGCCAGCAGCGGGACAGCTACTAACTATGGCTACACCTTC. The encoded protein is CASSGTATNYGYTF.

The V call is TRBV6-5, the J call TRBJ2-7, with a possible D match to TRBD1 (5 bases). V lost 6 bases to trimming and J lost 2 bases, with 14 bases between them. Looked up from germline, CDR1 is MNHEY and CDR2 is SVGAGI. CDR3 length: 14 residues. The CDR3 sequence is CASSLRARTYEQYF. The CDR3, as DNA: TGTGCCAGCAGCCTCAGGGCCAGAACCTACGAGCAGTACTTC.

V gene TRBV6-6 combines with J gene TRBJ1-5; tentative D call: TRBD1 (5 bases). The CDR3 is 13 amino acids. Trimming removed 5 bases at V and 6 bases at J, with 11 bases between. CDR1 is MNHNY, CDR2 SVGAGI, per germline (reference sequence). CDR3 DNA: TGTGCCAGCAGTCCCGGGGGGGTTCAGCCCCAGCATTTT. Its protein product is CASSPGGVQPQHF.

The chain carries TRBV9 and TRBJ1-2, with 11 bases matching TRBD1. After removal of 3 bases from V and 8 bases from J, the junction contained 6 bases not matched to a gene. The CDR3 extends over 14 amino acids. Germline values: CDR1 SGDLS, CDR2 YYNGEE. The CDR3 loop reads CASSAGQGARGYTF. DNA of the CDR3: TGTGCCAGCAGCGCCGGACAGGGGGCGCGCGGCTACACCTTC.

This chain connects TRBV28 to TRBJ2-5; no clear D gene. V dropped 6 bases and J dropped 1 base, with 3 bases sitting between them. CDR1 is MDHEN, CDR2 SYDVKM, per germline. This CDR3 has 11 residues. The CDR3 protein is CASSSQETQYF. The CDR3 bases are TGTGCCAGCAGCAGCCAAGAGACCCAGTACTTC.

The chain combines TRBV27 with TRBJ2-7, with 7 nucleotides matching TRBD1. From germline, CDR1 is MNHEY and CDR2 SMNVEV (reference sequence). The CDR3 runs 20 residues. Trimming cost V 0 bases and J 4 bases; bases outside gene matches: 21. In nucleotides, the CDR3 is TGTGCCAGCAGTTTATCTTTTGCATTAAGTGGTCGGGACAGAAGGTACGAGCAGTACTTC. This sequence encodes CASSLSFALSGRDRRYEQYF.

The V and J genes are TRBV29-1 and TRBJ1-3, with 7 nucleotides matching TRBD1. The CDR3 sequence is 13 residues long. Germline trimming cut 4 bases from V and 2 bases from J; bases unmatched to any gene: 2. CDR1 is SQVTM, CDR2 ANQGSEA, per germline. CDR3 residues: CSVGDRAGNTIYF. DNA for the CDR3: TGCAGCGTTGGAGACAGGGCTGGAAACACCATATATTTT.

J is TRBJ1-2 and V is TRBV7-8; D gene unclear. The CDR3 length is 13 residues. CDR1 is SGHVS and CDR2 is FQNEAQ in the germline V gene. Trimming took 0 bases from V and 4 from J, leaving 6 bases between them. The CDR3 DNA follows: TGTGCCAGCAGCTTAGCGGGGAGCTATGGCTACACCTTC. It encodes CASSLAGSYGYTF.

The chain carries TRBV9 and TRBJ2-6; tentatively, D is TRBD1 (6 bases). From germline, CDR1 is SGDLS and CDR2 YYNGEE. Trimming pared 3 bases from V and 1 base from J, leaving 17 bases between. The CDR3 extends over 18 amino acids. The CDR3 loop reads CASSASLGAPSGANVLTF. In DNA form, the CDR3 reads TGTGCCAGCAGCGCTAGCTTGGGGGCACCTTCTGGGGCCAACGTCCTGACTTTC.

The V gene is TRBV19, the J gene TRBJ2-4, with TRBD1 identical over 8 bases. The length of the CDR3 is 16 residues. Per germline, CDR1 LNHDA and CDR2 SQIVND (reference sequence). The ends lost 6 bases at V and 0 bases at J; junction bases unmatched: 7. The DNA for the CDR3 is TGTGCCAGTAGAGACGGACAGGGTTTAGCCAAAAACATTCAGTACTTC. Its protein is CASRDGQGLAKNIQYF. The variable domain in full, completed from reference TRBV19 and TRBJ2-4, reads DGGITQSPKYLFRKEGQNVTLSCEQNLNHDAMYWYRQDPGQGLRLIYYSQIVNDFQKGDIAEGYSVSREKKESFPLTVTSAQKNPTAFYLCASRDGQGLAKNIQYFGAGTRLSVL.

The CDR3 sequence: CASSYSTELYGYTF. DNA of the CDR3: TGTGCCAGCAGTTACTCAACAGAGCTGTATGGCTACACCTTC. The genes are TRBV6-5 and TRBJ1-2; D call uncertain. Per the germline V gene, CDR1 is MNHEY and CDR2 is SVGAGI. The V end lost 0 bases, the J end lost 5 bases, and 10 bases lay between the germline ends. There are 14 residues in the CDR3.